This T cell receptor (beta chain) derives from a study of cytotoxic CD8 clonotypes in ibrutinib-treated CLL. Study background: In all, under twelve patients were relapsed/refractory, 15 were treatment-naive and 17 to 18 were IGHV unmutated. Mean values per sample were 260,000 or so productive templates and 93,000 or so productive rearrangements.

CDR1 and CDR2 (germline): SEHNR, FQNEAQ (reference sequence). The CDR3 is 13 amino acids. Between the trimmed V and J ends, which lost 3 bases and 4 bases, there was a span of 9 bases. Libraries were prepared by immunoSEQ multiplex PCR; TCRdb keeps only in-frame clonotypes and omits some of them. This table holds approximately 70,000 clones, 75% to 95% found once. This sequence originates from a human donor with chronic lymphocytic leukemia. The material sequenced was PBMCs, taken after 12 months of ibrutinib treatment. The chain carries TRBV7-9 and TRBJ1-2; unclear D gene. The CDR3, as DNA: TGTGCCAGCAGCTTTGAAACTCGCTATGGCTACACCTTC. Its protein is CASSFETRYGYTF. The variable domain in full, completed from reference TRBV7-9 and TRBJ1-2, reads DTGVSQNPRHKITKRGQNVTFRCDPISEHNRLYWYRQTLGQGPEFLTYFQNEAQLEKSRLLSDRFSAERPKGSFSTLEIQRTEQGDSAMYLCASSFETRYGYTFGSGTRLTVV.